This TCR beta chain came from a study of identical twins (dated by TCRdb to 2015 to 2016). Broadly, across the study: TCR alpha and beta repertoires from monozygotic twins, unrelated adults of various ages and cord blood were deep-sequenced to test whether fetal clonotypes persist. To rule out contamination, replicate twin experiments were performed at different times with different library preparation protocols.

The CDR3, from cysteine to phenylalanine, totals 15 residues. Solely the CDR3 DNA is kept, with 45 bases framed from the first base. Between the V and J ends, shortened by 4 bases and 5 bases respectively, the junction contains 17 bases. CDR1 and CDR2 are drawn from the germline V gene (reference sequence): SEHNR, FQNEAQ. Library preparation used 5' RACE. Sequenced using an Illumina HiSeq 2000. Template switching introduced a universal primer binding site; the final cDNA contained a unique molecular identifier, enabling accurate counting of TCR cDNA molecules. Specific primers in the conserved constant-segment region were used to synthesize first-strand cDNA for the TCR alpha and beta chains. To control for contamination, every cDNA library carried two barcodes: a SMART-Mk sample barcode plus Illumina barcodes. Two successive PCR steps introduced TruSeq adapter sequences along with Illumina sample barcodes. TCR alpha and beta cDNA libraries were sequenced on the Illumina HiSeq platform with custom primers. As for how the authors treated the data: MiGEC processed the raw reads to extract unique molecular identifiers, while MiXCR was used to determine the CDR3 positions. For each individual, recombination models were inferred using an EM algorithm with the repgenHMM and IGoR tools. Shared clonotypes were analyzed with the tcR package in R, and sharing was normalized by the product of cloneset sizes. To study raw recombination without the effects of thymic and clonal selection, out-of-frame nonproductive sequences were analyzed. TCRdb reran the public reads through fastp at Q25 and MiXCR, keeping productive beta chains. Rows with a matching CDR3 protein are joined into one entry that keeps the most common DNA and genes. The V and J calls and clone size come from TCRdb's table, not from the authors' own analysis. For this sample the table gives approximately 500,000 distinct CDR3 sequences, of which roughly 15% were detected only once. Of the sample, 0.44% falls within the top ten clones.

As concerns this clonotype: Its binding antigen is unknown. Base qualities are not recorded, but no much larger clone differs from it by a single base.

Broad study findings and their caveats: Because the same donors could not be followed over many years, conclusions were based on cross-sectional statistical analysis. Compared with coincidental sharing between unrelated individuals, out-of-frame TCR alpha sequences shared between twins showed an excess of sequences with low generation probability. Zero-insertion analyses could be partly confounded by invariant T cells such as MAIT and iNKT, although diverse VJ usage argued against such confounding for most clonotypes. Abundant cord blood beta clonotypes carried fewer insertions; young adult naive repertoires showed a weaker similar trend, while memory repertoires showed none. Recombination models systematically underestimated out-of-frame TCR alpha sharing in monozygotic twins but agreed with sharing between unrelated individuals. A weaker excess of twin sharing was found in beta out-of-frame sequences because the signal-to-noise ratio was lowered by fewer shared sequences.

Every donor was a healthy Caucasian. Three pairs of female monozygotic twins, all aged about 18 to 29 years, were included in the twin cohort. Positive isolation kits from Invitrogen were used to isolate the CD4+ and CD8+ T cell populations. These data were also reused for a study on yellow fever vaccine responses in identical twins. As the second publication notes: According to the authors, in identical twins the way T cells responded to vaccination appeared partly convergent and partly personalized. Focusing on identical twins, the study followed the T cell clones that responded to the vaccine, and did so with precision.

The receptor comes from a woman aged 18-35 years in good health. Sequences were obtained from CD4+ T cells sorted from blood. The receptor chain draws on TRBV7-9 and TRBJ2-5, with the D assignment possibly TRBD1 or TRBD2, given 6 matching bases for each. The nucleotides read TGTGCCAGCAGCTCGTTCAACAGGGAGGAGGAGACCCAGTACTTC. Its translation is CASSSFNREEETQYF.